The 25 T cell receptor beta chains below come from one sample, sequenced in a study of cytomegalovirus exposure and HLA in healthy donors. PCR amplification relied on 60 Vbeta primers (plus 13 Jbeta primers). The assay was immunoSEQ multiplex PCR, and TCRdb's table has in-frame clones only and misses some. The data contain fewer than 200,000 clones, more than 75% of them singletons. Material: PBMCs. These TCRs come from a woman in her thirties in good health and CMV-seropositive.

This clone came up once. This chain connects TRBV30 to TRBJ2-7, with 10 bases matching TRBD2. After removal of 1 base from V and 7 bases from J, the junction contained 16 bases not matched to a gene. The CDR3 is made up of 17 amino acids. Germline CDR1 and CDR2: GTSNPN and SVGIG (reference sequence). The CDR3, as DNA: TGTGCCTGGAGTGGATACCAACTAGCGGGATCTCCCCTGGAGCAGTACTTC. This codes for CAWSGYQLAGSPLEQYF. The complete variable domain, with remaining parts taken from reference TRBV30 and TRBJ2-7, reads SQTIHQWPATLVQPVGSPLSLECTVEGTSNPNLYWYRQAAGRGLQLLFYSVGIGQISSEVPQNLSASRPQDRQFILSSKKLLLSDSGFYLCAWSGYQLAGSPLEQYFGPGTRLTVT.

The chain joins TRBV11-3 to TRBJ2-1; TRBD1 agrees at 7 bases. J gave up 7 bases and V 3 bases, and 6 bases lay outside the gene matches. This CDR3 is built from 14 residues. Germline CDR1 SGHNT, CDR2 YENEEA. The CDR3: CASSLLYRGNEQFF. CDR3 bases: TGTGCCAGCAGCTTGTTGTACAGGGGAAATGAGCAGTTCTTC. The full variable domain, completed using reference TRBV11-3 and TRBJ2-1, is EAGVVQSPRYKIIEKKQPVAFWCNPISGHNTLYWYLQNLGQGPELLIRYENEEAVDDSQLPKDRFSAERLKGVDSTLKIQPAELGDSAVYLCASSLLYRGNEQFFGPGTRLTVL.

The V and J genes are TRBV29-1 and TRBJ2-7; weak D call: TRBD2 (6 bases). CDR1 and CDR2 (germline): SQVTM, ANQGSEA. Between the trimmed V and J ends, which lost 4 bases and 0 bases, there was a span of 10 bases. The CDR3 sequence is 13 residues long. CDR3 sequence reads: CSVVWRDSYEQYF. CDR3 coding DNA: TGCAGCGTTGTCTGGCGGGACTCCTACGAGCAGTACTTC.

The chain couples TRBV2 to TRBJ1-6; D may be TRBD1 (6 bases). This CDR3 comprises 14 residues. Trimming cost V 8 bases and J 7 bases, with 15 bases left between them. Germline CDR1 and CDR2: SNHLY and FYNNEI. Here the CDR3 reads CASGGGSTNSPLHF. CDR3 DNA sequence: TGTGCCAGCGGGGGCGGAAGCACAAATTCACCCCTCCACTTT.

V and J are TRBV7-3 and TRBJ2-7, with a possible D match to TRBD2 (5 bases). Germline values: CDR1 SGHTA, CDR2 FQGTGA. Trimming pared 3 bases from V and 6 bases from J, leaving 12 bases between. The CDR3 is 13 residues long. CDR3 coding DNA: TGTGCCAGCAGCTTCGGCGGGTCGGGCGAGCAGTACTTC. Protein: CASSFGGSGEQYF.

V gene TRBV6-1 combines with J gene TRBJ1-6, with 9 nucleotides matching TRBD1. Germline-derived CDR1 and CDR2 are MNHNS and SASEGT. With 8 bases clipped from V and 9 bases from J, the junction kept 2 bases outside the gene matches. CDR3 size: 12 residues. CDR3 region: CASHRGRSPLHF. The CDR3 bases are TGTGCCAGCCACAGGGGGCGTTCACCCCTCCACTTT.

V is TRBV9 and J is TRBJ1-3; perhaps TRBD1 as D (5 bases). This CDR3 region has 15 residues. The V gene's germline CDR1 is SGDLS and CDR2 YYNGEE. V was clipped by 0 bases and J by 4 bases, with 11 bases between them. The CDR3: CASSVGGRVGNTIYF. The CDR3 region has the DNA TGTGCCAGCAGCGTAGGGGGGAGGGTGGGAAACACCATATATTTT.

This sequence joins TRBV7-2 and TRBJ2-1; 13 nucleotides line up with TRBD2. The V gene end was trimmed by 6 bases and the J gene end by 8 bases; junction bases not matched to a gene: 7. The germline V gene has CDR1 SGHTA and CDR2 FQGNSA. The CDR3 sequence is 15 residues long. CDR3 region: CASRRTSGRGYEQFF. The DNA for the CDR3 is TGTGCCAGCAGGCGGACTAGCGGGAGAGGATATGAGCAGTTCTTC.

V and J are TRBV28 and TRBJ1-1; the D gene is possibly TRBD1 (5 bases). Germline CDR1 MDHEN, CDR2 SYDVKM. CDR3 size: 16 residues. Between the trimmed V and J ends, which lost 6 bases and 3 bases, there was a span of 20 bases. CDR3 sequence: CASSEPRDSGDTEAFF. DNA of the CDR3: TGTGCCAGCAGCGAACCTAGGGACTCGGGGGACACTGAAGCTTTCTTT.

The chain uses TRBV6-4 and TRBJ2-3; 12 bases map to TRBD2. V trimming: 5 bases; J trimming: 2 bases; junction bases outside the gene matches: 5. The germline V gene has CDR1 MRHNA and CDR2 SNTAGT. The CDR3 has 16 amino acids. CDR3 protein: CASSSLAGGHTDTQYF. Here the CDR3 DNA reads TGTGCCAGCAGTTCACTAGCGGGAGGACACACAGATACGCAGTATTTT.

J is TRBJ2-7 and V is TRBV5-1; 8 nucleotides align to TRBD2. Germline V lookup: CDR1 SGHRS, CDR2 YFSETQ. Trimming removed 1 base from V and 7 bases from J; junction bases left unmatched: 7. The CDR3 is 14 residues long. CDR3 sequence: CASSLRGGVYEQYF. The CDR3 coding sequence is TGCGCCAGCAGCTTGCGGGGGGGAGTCTATGAGCAGTACTTC. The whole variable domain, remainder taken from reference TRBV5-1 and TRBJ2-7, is KAGVTQTPRYLIKTRGQQVTLSCSPISGHRSVSWYQQTPGQGLQFLFEYFSETQRNKGNFPGRFSGRQFSNSRSEMNVSTLELGDSALYLCASSLRGGVYEQYFGPGTRLTVT.

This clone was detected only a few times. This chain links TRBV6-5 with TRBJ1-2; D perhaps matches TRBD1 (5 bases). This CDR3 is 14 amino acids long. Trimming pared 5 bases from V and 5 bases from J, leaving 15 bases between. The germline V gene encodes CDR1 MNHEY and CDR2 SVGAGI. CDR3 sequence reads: CASSTSGEGYGYTF. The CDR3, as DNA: TGTGCCAGCAGTACCTCGGGGGAGGGATATGGCTACACCTTC.

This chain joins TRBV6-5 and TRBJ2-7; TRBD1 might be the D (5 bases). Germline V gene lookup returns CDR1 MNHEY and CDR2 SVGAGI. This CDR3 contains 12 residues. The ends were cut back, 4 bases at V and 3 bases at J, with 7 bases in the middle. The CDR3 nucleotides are TGTGCCAGCAGTTTCGACAGCTACGAGCAGTACTTC. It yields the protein CASSFDSYEQYF.

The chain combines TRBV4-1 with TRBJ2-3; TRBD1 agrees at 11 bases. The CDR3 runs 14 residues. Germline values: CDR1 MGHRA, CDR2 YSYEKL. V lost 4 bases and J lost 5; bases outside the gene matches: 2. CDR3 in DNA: TGCGCCAGCAGCCTCGGGACAGGGGGAGATACGCAGTATTTT. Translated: CASSLGTGGDTQYF.

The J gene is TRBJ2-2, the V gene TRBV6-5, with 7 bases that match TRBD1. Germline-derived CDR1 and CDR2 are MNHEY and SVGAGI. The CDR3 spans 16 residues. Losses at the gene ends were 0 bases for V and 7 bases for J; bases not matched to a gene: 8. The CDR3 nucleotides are TGTGCCAGCAGTTACTCAAAAGCAGGGGGTTACGGGGAGCTGTTTTTT. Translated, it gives CASSYSKAGGYGELFF.

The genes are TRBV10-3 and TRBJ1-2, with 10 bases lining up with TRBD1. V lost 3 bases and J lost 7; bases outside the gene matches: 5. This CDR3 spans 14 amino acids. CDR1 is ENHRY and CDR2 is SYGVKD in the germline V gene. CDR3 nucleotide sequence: TGTGCCATCAGTGAAGACAGGGGGCGGACTGGCTACACCTTC. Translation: CAISEDRGRTGYTF.

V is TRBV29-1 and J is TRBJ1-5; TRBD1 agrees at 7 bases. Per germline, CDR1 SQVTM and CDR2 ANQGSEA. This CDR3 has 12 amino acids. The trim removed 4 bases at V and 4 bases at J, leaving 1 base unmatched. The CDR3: CSVVTGNQPQHF. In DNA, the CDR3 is TGCAGCGTTGTGACAGGGAATCAGCCCCAGCATTTT.

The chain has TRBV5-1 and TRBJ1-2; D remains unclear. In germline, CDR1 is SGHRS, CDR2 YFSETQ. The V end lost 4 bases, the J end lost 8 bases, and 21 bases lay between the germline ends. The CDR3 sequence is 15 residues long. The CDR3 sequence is CASSQQSGITTGYTF. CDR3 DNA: TGCGCCAGCAGCCAACAATCCGGGATCACTACGGGCTACACCTTC.

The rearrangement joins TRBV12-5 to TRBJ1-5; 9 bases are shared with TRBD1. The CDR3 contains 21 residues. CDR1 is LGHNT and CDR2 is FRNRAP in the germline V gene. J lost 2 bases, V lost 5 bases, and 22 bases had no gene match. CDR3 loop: CASGGASMGSSGDRGNQPQHF. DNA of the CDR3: TGTGCTAGTGGTGGCGCCTCGATGGGGAGTTCAGGGGACAGGGGCAATCAGCCCCAGCATTTT.

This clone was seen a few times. CDR3 bases: TGTGCCAGCAGCTCCCAGCCCGGCAGGGGGGTTGAAAAACTGTTTTTT. It codes for CASSSQPGRGVEKLFF. V usage is TRBV7-9 and J usage is TRBJ1-4, with 7 positions matching TRBD1. The length of the CDR3 is 16 residues. Germline CDR1 and CDR2: SEHNR and FQNEAQ (reference sequence). V shed 4 bases and J 7 bases; nucleotides not matched to a gene: 12. The full variable domain, its missing parts supplied by reference TRBV7-9 and TRBJ1-4, is DTGVSQNPRHKITKRGQNVTFRCDPISEHNRLYWYRQTLGQGPEFLTYFQNEAQLEKSRLLSDRFSAERPKGSFSTLEIQRTEQGDSAMYLCASSSQPGRGVEKLFFGSGTQLSVL.

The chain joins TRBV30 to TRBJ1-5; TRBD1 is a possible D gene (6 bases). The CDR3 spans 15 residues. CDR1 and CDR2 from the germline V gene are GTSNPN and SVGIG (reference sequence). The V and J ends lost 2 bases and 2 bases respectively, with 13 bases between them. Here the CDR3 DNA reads TGTGCCTGGAGTACGGGGGGCATTGGCAATCAGCCCCAGCATTTT. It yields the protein CAWSTGGIGNQPQHF.

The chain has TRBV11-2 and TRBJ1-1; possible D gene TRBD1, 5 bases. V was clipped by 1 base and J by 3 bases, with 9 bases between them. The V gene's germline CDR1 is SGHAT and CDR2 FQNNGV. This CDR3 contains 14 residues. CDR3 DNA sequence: TGTGCCAGCAGCTTAGCCCTAGGGGACACTGAAGCTTTCTTT. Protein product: CASSLALGDTEAFF.

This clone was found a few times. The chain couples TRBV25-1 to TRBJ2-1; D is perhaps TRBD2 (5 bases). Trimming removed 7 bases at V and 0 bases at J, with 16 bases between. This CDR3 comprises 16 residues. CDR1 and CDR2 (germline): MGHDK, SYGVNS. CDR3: CASTGRGRSSYNEQFF. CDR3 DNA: TGTGCCAGCACCGGACGAGGGAGAAGCTCCTACAATGAGCAGTTCTTC.

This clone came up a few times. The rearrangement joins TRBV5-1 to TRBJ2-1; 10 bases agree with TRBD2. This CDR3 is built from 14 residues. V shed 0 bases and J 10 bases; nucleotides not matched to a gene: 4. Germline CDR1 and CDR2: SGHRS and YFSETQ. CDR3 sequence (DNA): TGCGCCAGCAGCTTGGGACAACTAGCGGGGGAGCAGTTCTTC. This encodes CASSLGQLAGEQFF. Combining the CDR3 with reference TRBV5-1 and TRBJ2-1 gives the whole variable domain KAGVTQTPRYLIKTRGQQVTLSCSPISGHRSVSWYQQTPGQGLQFLFEYFSETQRNKGNFPGRFSGRQFSNSRSEMNVSTLELGDSALYLCASSLGQLAGEQFFGPGTRLTVL.

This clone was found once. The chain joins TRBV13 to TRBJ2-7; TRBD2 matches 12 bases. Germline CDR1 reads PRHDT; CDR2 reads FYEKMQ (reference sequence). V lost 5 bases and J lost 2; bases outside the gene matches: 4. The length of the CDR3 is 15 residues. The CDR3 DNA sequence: TGTGCCAGCAGCGTAAGACTAGCGGGGGCCTACGAGCAGTACTTC. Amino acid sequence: CASSVRLAGAYEQYF.